A single sample is the source of the 15 T cell receptor beta chains below, sequenced in a study of brain T cells in children with intractable seizures (dated by TCRdb to about 2021). Libraries were made using the immunoSEQ multiplex PCR assay. TCRdb re-hosts the immuneACCESS table, in-frame sequences only. Its copies lack some clones; in the studies checked, an unresolved V gene accounts for under half of them, and the cause for the rest is not known. A total of approximately 330,000 clones appear in this sample, more than 85% of them only once. Of the sample, roughly 5.8% is held by the ten largest clones. The time point tag for this specimen amounts to: blood from clinic visit 5 months post-surgery; TSC patient then seizure free. The sequencing here drew on peripheral blood, taken roughly 5 months after surgery. These receptors originate from a boy in the first two years of life with tuberous sclerosis and intractable seizures.

V gene TRBV6-5 combines with J gene TRBJ2-7, with D possibly TRBD2 on 5 matching bases. The CDR3 has 13 amino acids. Trimming pared 10 bases from V and 0 bases from J, leaving 13 bases between. From germline, CDR1 is MNHEY and CDR2 SVGAGI. CDR3: CATASGSSYEQYF. The CDR3 nucleotides read TGTGCCACCGCCTCGGGATCCTCCTACGAGCAGTACTTC.

This sequence joins TRBV5-1 and TRBJ1-1, with 9 positions matching TRBD1. Germline CDR1 reads SGHRS; CDR2 reads YFSETQ. The CDR3 has 14 amino acids. The junction had 4 bases not matched to a gene; V was cut back by 3 bases and J by 4 bases. In DNA, the CDR3 is TGCGCCAGCAGCTCTTCGACAGGGGGCACTGAAGCTTTCTTT. Translation gives CASSSSTGGTEAFF.

This clone was recorded once. The chain has TRBV19 and TRBJ1-2, with D perhaps TRBD1 (5 bases). This CDR3 spans 17 amino acids. Germline CDR1 LNHDA, CDR2 SQIVND (reference sequence). V was cut by 3 bases and J by 0 bases, with 17 bases left in between. CDR3 region: CASSIGGLSGANYGYTF. DNA for the CDR3: TGTGCCAGTAGTATTGGGGGATTGTCAGGCGCTAACTATGGCTACACCTTC. The variable domain in full, with the rest retrieved from reference TRBV19 and TRBJ1-2, is DGGITQSPKYLFRKEGQNVTLSCEQNLNHDAMYWYRQDPGQGLRLIYYSQIVNDFQKGDIAEGYSVSREKKESFPLTVTSAQKNPTAFYLCASSIGGLSGANYGYTFGSGTRLTVV.

The chain links TRBV4-2 to TRBJ2-7; tentatively, D is TRBD1 or TRBD2 (6 bases each). Trimming cost V 4 bases and J 5 bases, with 24 bases left between them. CDR1 and CDR2 (germline): LGHNA, YNFKEQ. The CDR3 covers 17 residues. CDR3 region: CASSLHNLGGDRNEQYF. In DNA, the CDR3 is TGTGCCAGCAGCCTGCATAACCTGGGGGGCGATAGGAACGAGCAGTACTTC.

The genes are TRBV7-9 and TRBJ2-7; no firm D call. The V gene lost 2 bases and the J gene lost 6 bases, with 5 bases spanning the gap. This CDR3 is built from 11 residues. The germline V gene has CDR1 SEHNR and CDR2 FQNEAQ (reference sequence). Here the CDR3 DNA reads TGTGCCAGCAGCTTACCCGGCGAGCAGTACTTC. Translation: CASSLPGEQYF. The complete variable domain, with remaining parts taken from reference TRBV7-9 and TRBJ2-7, reads DTGVSQNPRHKITKRGQNVTFRCDPISEHNRLYWYRQTLGQGPEFLTYFQNEAQLEKSRLLSDRFSAERPKGSFSTLEIQRTEQGDSAMYLCASSLPGEQYFGPGTRLTVT.

The chain uses TRBV24-1 and TRBJ2-2, with D tentatively TRBD2 (7 bases). The CDR3 sequence is 17 residues long. The V gene lost 7 bases and the J gene lost 7 bases, with 24 bases spanning the gap. Germline CDR1 KGHDR, CDR2 SFDVKD. Written as DNA, the CDR3 is TGTGCCACCAGGGGACTCCCGAGGGGGGGGCGCGACGGGGAGCTGTTTTTT. Amino acid sequence: CATRGLPRGGRDGELFF.

The V call is TRBV3-1 (or the pseudogene TRBV3-2), the J call TRBJ2-3; D is possibly TRBD1 (7 bases). Germline CDR1 and CDR2: LGHDT and YNNKEL (reference sequence). The V end lost 1 base, the J end lost 7 bases, and 18 bases lay between the germline ends. This CDR3 region has 16 residues. CDR3: CASSQVLAQGGNTQYF. As DNA, the CDR3 is TGTGCCAGCAGCCAAGTCTTAGCGCAGGGGGGAAATACGCAGTATTTT.

The chain joins TRBV5-5 to TRBJ2-3; D possibly corresponds to TRBD2 (6 bases). The CDR3 runs to 16 residues. The germline V and J ends were trimmed by 1 base and 1 base, with 13 bases remaining between them. Per the germline V gene, CDR1 is SGHKS and CDR2 is YYEKEE (reference sequence). Here the CDR3 DNA reads TGTGCCAGCAGCTTGTACGGGAGCGGCCGCACAGATACGCAGTATTTT. Amino acids: CASSLYGSGRTDTQYF.

V is TRBV5-4 and J is TRBJ2-2; 12 bases are shared with TRBD1. Unmatched junction bases numbered 6, after V lost 3 bases and J lost 6 bases. Germline values: CDR1 SGHNT, CDR2 YYREEE (reference sequence). The CDR3 covers 16 residues. The CDR3 DNA reads TGTGCCAGCAGCTCGGGACAGGGGGCGTGGGCCGGGGAGCTGTTTTTT. It specifies CASSSGQGAWAGELFF.

The chain is built from TRBV15 and TRBJ1-1; D unclear. Looked up from germline, CDR1 is LNHNV and CDR2 is YYDKDF (reference sequence). This CDR3 is 15 amino acids long. V shed 1 base and J shed 0 bases, with 9 bases lying between them. The CDR3 protein is CATSRGREMNTEAFF. The DNA for the CDR3 is TGTGCCACCAGCAGAGGAAGGGAGATGAACACTGAAGCTTTCTTT.

This sequence joins TRBV27 and TRBJ2-7; the D gene is possibly TRBD1 (7 bases). Germline CDR1 reads MNHEY; CDR2 reads SMNVEV (reference sequence). Trimming took 5 bases from V and 0 from J, leaving 11 bases between them. The CDR3 length is 14 residues. The CDR3: CASSPGGYSYEQYF. CDR3 nucleotides: TGTGCCAGCAGTCCAGGGGGGTACTCCTACGAGCAGTACTTC.

On this clone: Other DNA sequences in this specimen translate into the identical CDR3. The CDR3 region is CASSYSRGTAGNTIYF. The CDR3, as DNA: TGTGCCAGCAGTTACTCGAGAGGGACAGCAGGAAACACCATATATTTT. The chain employs TRBV6-5 and TRBJ1-3; 7 bases match TRBD1. The J segment lost 4 bases and the V segment lost 0 bases, leaving 6 bases of the junction unmatched. The CDR3 runs to 16 residues. CDR1 and CDR2 (germline): MNHEY, SVGAGI.

This clone was seen once. The chain joins TRBV4-1 to TRBJ2-7; maybe TRBD1 (5 bases). The CDR3 has 14 residues. Deletions cut 2 bases from V and 1 base from J, with 9 bases between. Germline assignment: CDR1 MGHRA and CDR2 YSYEKL. CDR3 coding DNA: TGCGCCAGCAGCCAAAGAACAGGATCCTACGAGCAGTACTTC. It yields the protein CASSQRTGSYEQYF.

V and J are TRBV7-8 and TRBJ1-2, with D possibly being TRBD1 (5 bases). CDR3 length equals 17 residues. Deletions cut 1 base from V and 1 base from J, with 16 bases between. Germline loops: CDR1 SGHVS, CDR2 FQNEAQ. CDR3 nucleotides: TGTGCCAGCAGCTTAGGATCGCAAGGGACCCTTAACTATGGCTACACCTTC. This translates into CASSLGSQGTLNYGYTF.

With regard to this clone: Other DNA sequences from this sample encode an identical CDR3 as well. V and J are TRBV10-3 and TRBJ1-2; TRBD1 aligns across 9 bases. V trimming: 11 bases; J trimming: 7 bases; junction bases outside the gene matches: 8. The CDR3 has 12 residues. Looked up from germline, CDR1 is ENHRY and CDR2 is SYGVKD. CDR3 bases: TGTGCCGGGGGGACAGGGATTAGTGGCTACACCTTC. This translates into CAGGTGISGYTF.